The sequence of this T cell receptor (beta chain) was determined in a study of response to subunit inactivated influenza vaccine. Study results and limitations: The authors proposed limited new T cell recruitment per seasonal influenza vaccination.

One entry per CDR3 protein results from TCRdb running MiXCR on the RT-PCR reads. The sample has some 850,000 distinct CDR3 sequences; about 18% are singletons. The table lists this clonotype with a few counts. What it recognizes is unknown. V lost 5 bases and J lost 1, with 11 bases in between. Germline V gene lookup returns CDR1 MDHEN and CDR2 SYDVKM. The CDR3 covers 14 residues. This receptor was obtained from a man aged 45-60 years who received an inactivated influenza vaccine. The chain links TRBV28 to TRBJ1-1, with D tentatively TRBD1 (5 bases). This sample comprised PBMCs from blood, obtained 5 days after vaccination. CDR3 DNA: TGTGCCAGCAGTCTCTCCCAGGGGAACACTGAAGCTTTCTTT. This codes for CASSLSQGNTEAFF.